The 10 T cell receptor beta chains below were found in one sample sequenced in a study of blood T cell repertoires in COVID-19. Repertoires were generated with immunoSEQ multiplex PCR, while TCRdb's copy carries only in-frame clones and drops some. The table includes 90,000 to 130,000 clones, approximately 68% detected once. The sequenced sample was peripheral blood. Source of these receptors: a woman aged 60-75 years with acute or convalescent COVID-19.

This rearrangement joins TRBV29-1 to TRBJ2-7; 8 bases map to TRBD1. The ends lost 7 bases at V and 5 bases at J; junction bases unmatched: 13. The CDR3 covers 14 residues. Germline CDR1 SQVTM, CDR2 ANQGSEA. The CDR3 protein is CSAARGTGSHEQYF. In nucleotides, the CDR3 is TGCAGCGCTGCACGCGGGACAGGTAGCCACGAGCAGTACTTC.

V usage is TRBV11-2 and J usage is TRBJ2-3; 7 bases line up with TRBD1. Germline V gene sequence: CDR1 SGHAT, CDR2 FQNNGV. The CDR3 has 15 amino acids. Unmatched junction bases numbered 4, after V lost 4 bases and J lost 0 bases. CDR3 residues: CASSYRRGSTDTQYF. CDR3 nucleotide sequence: TGTGCCAGCAGCTATCGCAGGGGGAGCACAGATACGCAGTATTTT.

V is TRBV28 and J is TRBJ2-1; the match to TRBD1 covers 9 bases. The CDR3 is 15 residues long. Germline CDR1 is MDHEN and CDR2 is SYDVKM. Trimming at V came to 7 bases and at J to 5 bases, leaving 9 bases not matched to a gene. This CDR3 reads CASNPGQGLHNEQFF. CDR3 nucleotides: TGTGCCAGCAATCCGGGACAGGGTTTACACAATGAGCAGTTCTTC.

The chain couples TRBV9 to TRBJ2-7; D possibly corresponds to TRBD1 (5 bases). Trimming took off 0 bases at V and 0 bases at J, with 10 bases between the two ends. CDR1 is SGDLS and CDR2 is YYNGEE in the germline V gene. This CDR3 comprises 15 residues. The CDR3 region is CASSVGQGISYEQYF. In DNA, the CDR3 is TGTGCCAGCAGCGTAGGCCAGGGCATCTCCTACGAGCAGTACTTC. Supplemented by reference TRBV9 and TRBJ2-7, the full variable domain reads DSGVTQTPKHLITATGQRVTLRCSPRSGDLSVYWYQQSLDQGLQFLIQYYNGEERAKGNILERFSAQQFPDLHSELNLSSLELGDSALYFCASSVGQGISYEQYFGPGTRLTVT.

The V call is TRBV29-1, the J call TRBJ1-5, with a weak D call TRBD1 (5 bases). Germline loops: CDR1 SQVTM, CDR2 ANQGSEA. With 0 bases removed from V and 7 bases from J, the gap between germline ends came to 10 bases. The CDR3 has 13 residues. The CDR3 nucleotides are TGCAGCGTTGAAGACTCGGGGGGGCAGCCCCAGCATTTT. Translating gives CSVEDSGGQPQHF.

The rearrangement joins TRBV5-5 to TRBJ2-2; TRBD2 might be the D (6 bases). V was trimmed by 0 bases and J by 5 bases, leaving 14 bases between them. Germline V gene lookup returns CDR1 SGHKS and CDR2 YYEKEE (reference sequence). The CDR3 sequence is 16 residues long. This CDR3 is CASSLALAGRTGELFF. The CDR3 DNA reads as TGTGCCAGCAGCTTGGCCTTGGCAGGGAGGACCGGGGAGCTGTTTTTT. Together with reference TRBV5-5 and TRBJ2-2, the CDR3 gives the full variable domain: DAGVTQSPTHLIKTRGQQVTLRCSPISGHKSVSWYQQVLGQGPQFIFQYYEKEERGRGNFPDRFSARQFPNYSSELNVNALLLGDSALYLCASSLALAGRTGELFFGEGSRLTVL.

V gene TRBV30 combines with J gene TRBJ2-7; D perhaps matches TRBD1 (6 bases). The CDR3 spans 13 residues. The germline CDR1 and CDR2 sequences are GTSNPN and SVGIG (reference sequence). V lost 2 bases and J lost 0, with 8 bases in between. The DNA of the CDR3 is TGTGCCTGGAGTCCAGGGGTCTCCTACGAGCAGTACTTC. Translation: CAWSPGVSYEQYF.

CDR3 bases: TGTGCCAGCAGCATTACGGGACAGGGCGGCTATGGCTACACCTTC. Protein: CASSITGQGGYGYTF. V and J are TRBV28 and TRBJ1-2; 9 bases line up with TRBD1. The J segment lost 4 bases and the V segment lost 6 bases, leaving 9 bases of the junction unmatched. The CDR3 runs to 15 residues. The germline gives CDR1 MDHEN, CDR2 SYDVKM.

V gene TRBV5-5 combines with J gene TRBJ2-7; D possibly corresponds to TRBD2 (5 bases). Germline CDR1 and CDR2: SGHKS and YYEKEE (reference sequence). There are 12 residues in the CDR3. Deletions cut 3 bases from V and 5 bases from J, with 9 bases between. For the CDR3, the DNA is TGTGCCAGCAGCTCCGGGATTCACGAGCAGTACTTC. This codes for CASSSGIHEQYF.

V is TRBV2 and J is TRBJ1-5, with D possibly matching TRBD1 (5 bases). The CDR3 runs 18 residues. V was trimmed by 7 bases and J by 0 bases, leaving 22 bases between them. The germline gives CDR1 SNHLY, CDR2 FYNNEI. The CDR3 spells CASKLQQGGIYSNQPQHF. In DNA form, the CDR3 reads TGTGCCAGCAAACTTCAGCAGGGAGGGATTTATAGCAATCAGCCCCAGCATTTT. Supplemented by reference TRBV2 and TRBJ1-5, the full variable domain reads EPEVTQTPSHQVTQMGQEVILRCVPISNHLYFYWYRQILGQKVEFLVSFYNNEISEKSEIFDDQFSVERPDGSNFTLKIRSTKLEDSAMYFCASKLQQGGIYSNQPQHFGDGTRLSIL.